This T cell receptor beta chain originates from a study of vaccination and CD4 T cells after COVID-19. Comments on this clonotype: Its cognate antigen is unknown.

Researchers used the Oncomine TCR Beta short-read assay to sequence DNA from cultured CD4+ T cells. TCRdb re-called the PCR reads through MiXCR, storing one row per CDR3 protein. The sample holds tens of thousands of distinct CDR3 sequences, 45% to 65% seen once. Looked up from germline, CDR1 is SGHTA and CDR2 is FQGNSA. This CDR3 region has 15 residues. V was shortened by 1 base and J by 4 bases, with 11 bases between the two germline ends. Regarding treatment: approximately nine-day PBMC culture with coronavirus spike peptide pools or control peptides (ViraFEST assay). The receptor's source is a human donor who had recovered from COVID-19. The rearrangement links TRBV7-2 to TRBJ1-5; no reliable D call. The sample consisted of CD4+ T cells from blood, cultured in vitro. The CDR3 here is CASSLVAGYNQPQHF. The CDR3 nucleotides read TGTGCCAGCAGCTTAGTGGCAGGCTATAATCAGCCCCAGCATTTT.